This T cell receptor beta chain was obtained from a study of blood T cell repertoires in COVID-19. Only one count was recorded for this clone. The CDR3 covers 13 residues. Trimming stripped 7 bases from V and 5 bases from J, with 14 bases between. The repertoire was sequenced with immunoSEQ multiplex PCR; TCRdb's copy has only in-frame clones and lacks some. The profile shows 250,000 to 350,000 clones, under 90% of them singletons. Ages ranged from roughly 18 to 95 years, with residence in approximately 25 US areas. Allocation to cohorts depended on clinical history reported by the participants. Each exposed participant met a COVID-19 case in the 2 weeks preceding study entry.

V gene TRBV12-3 or TRBV12-4 combines with J gene TRBJ1-2; D gene unclear. The sequence was obtained from a woman aged 50 to 60 who had been exposed to COVID-19. Sequenced: PBMCs or T cells enriched from blood (not recorded which). The CDR3 here is CASTRTREYGYTF. CDR3 sequence (DNA): TGTGCCAGCACCCGTACGAGGGAGTATGGCTACACCTTC.